This entry lists 13 T cell receptor beta chains sequenced from one sample in a study of T cells after yellow fever vaccination. A single record per CDR3 protein comes from TCRdb applying MiXCR to the 5' RACE reads. The data show 300,000 to 350,000 distinct CDR3 sequences, about 4% seen once. The sequencing here drew on PBMCs, taken 5 days after the yellow fever booster vaccination. The receptors come from a man aged 18-30 years who received the YFV17D yellow fever vaccine.

The chain combines TRBV5-6 with TRBJ1-5; no reliable D call. Germline V gene sequence: CDR1 SGHDT, CDR2 YYEEEE. Trimming cost V 4 bases and J 3 bases, with 14 bases left between them. This CDR3 contains 15 residues. Here the CDR3 reads CASSLGLQPNQPQHF. CDR3 bases: TGTGCCAGCAGCCTGGGTTTACAACCCAATCAGCCCCAGCATTTT.

The V and J genes are TRBV19 and TRBJ1-6, with D possibly TRBD1 on 5 matching bases. V lost 9 bases and J 13 bases, leaving 16 bases between the germline ends. Germline V gene data show CDR1 as LNHDA and CDR2 as SQIVND (reference sequence). This CDR3 is 12 amino acids long. CDR3 protein: CASGGTGLPLHF. The DNA of the CDR3 is TGTGCCAGCGGAGGGACGGGCCTGCCCCTCCACTTT.

The J gene is TRBJ1-2, the V gene TRBV6-2 or TRBV6-3; 12 bases match TRBD1. The CDR3 sequence is 17 residues long. Germline V gene sequence: CDR1 MNHEY, CDR2 SVGEGT. After removal of 5 bases from V and 3 bases from J, the junction contained 10 bases not matched to a gene. The CDR3 region is CASSNRDRGLEHYGYTF. The CDR3 DNA is TGTGCCAGCAGTAACCGGGACAGGGGGCTTGAGCACTATGGCTACACCTTC.

The sample holds a few counts of this clonotype. The chain links TRBV5-1 to TRBJ2-1; tentative D call: TRBD2 (6 bases). Trimming left V 3 bases short and J 0 bases short, with 16 bases between. In germline, CDR1 is SGHRS, CDR2 YFSETQ. The length of the CDR3 is 17 residues. The CDR3 DNA follows: TGCGCCAGCAGCTCTACTCCGCGGGGAAACTCCTACAATGAGCAGTTCTTC. It yields the protein CASSSTPRGNSYNEQFF.

This chain joins TRBV20-1 and TRBJ1-2; D is ambiguous. Trimming cost V 0 bases and J 6 bases, with 14 bases left between them. The CDR3 extends over 14 amino acids. Germline CDR1 is DFQATT and CDR2 is SNEGSKA (reference sequence). The CDR3 protein is CSAREIGRRDGYTF. The CDR3 bases are TGCAGTGCTAGAGAAATAGGGCGGAGAGATGGCTACACCTTC.

This clonotype was observed at least ten times. The rearrangement uses TRBV20-1 and TRBJ2-3, with D perhaps TRBD2 (6 bases). Germline assignment: CDR1 DFQATT and CDR2 SNEGSKA (reference sequence). This CDR3 contains 13 residues. V gave up 2 bases and J gave up 6 bases, with 12 bases separating them. For the CDR3, the DNA is TGCAGTGCTAGAAAACTAGCCCCCGATACGCAGTATTTT. Its protein is CSARKLAPDTQYF.

This clonotype was counted a few times. V is TRBV18 and J is TRBJ1-5, with D hard to call. Germline CDR1 KGHSH, CDR2 LQKENI. V lost 3 bases and J 2 bases, leaving 11 bases between the germline ends. The CDR3 covers 15 residues. The CDR3 nucleotides are TGTGCCAGCTCACCGGTAACGGGAGGCAATCAGCCCCAGCATTTT. It translates to CASSPVTGGNQPQHF.

This clonotype was found a few times. CDR3 residues: CASSPSEGNQPQHF. CDR3 nucleotides: TGTGCCAGCAGCCCTAGTGAGGGCAATCAGCCCCAGCATTTT. The rearrangement uses TRBV7-9 and TRBJ1-5; D is undetermined. V was clipped by 5 bases and J by 2 bases, with 10 bases between them. This CDR3 region has 14 residues. Germline V lookup: CDR1 SEHNR, CDR2 FQNEAQ (reference sequence). The variable domain in full, completed from reference TRBV7-9 and TRBJ1-5, reads DTGVSQNPRHKITKRGQNVTFRCDPISEHNRLYWYRQTLGQGPEFLTYFQNEAQLEKSRLLSDRFSAERPKGSFSTLEIQRTEQGDSAMYLCASSPSEGNQPQHFGDGTRLSIL.

This clonotype was seen at least ten times. This chain uses TRBV6-4 with TRBJ1-1, with unresolved D. V lost 1 base and J lost 1, with 13 bases in between. The CDR3 has 16 residues. The V gene's germline CDR1 is MRHNA and CDR2 SNTAGT. The CDR3 region is CASSDFFHERNTEAFF. The CDR3 DNA reads as TGTGCCAGCAGTGACTTCTTTCACGAAAGGAACACTGAAGCTTTCTTT.

This clonotype has more than one count but fewer than ten. V and J are TRBV27 and TRBJ1-1; D unresolved. The ends were cut back, 3 bases at V and 0 bases at J, with 17 bases in the middle. The CDR3 contains 17 residues. Germline V gene lookup returns CDR1 MNHEY and CDR2 SMNVEV (reference sequence). The DNA of the CDR3 is TGTGCCAGCAGTTTCGATCCCTTCGGCGGGATGAACACTGAAGCTTTCTTT. It is translated as CASSFDPFGGMNTEAFF.

In this sample, this clonotype turned up a few times. V is TRBV24-1 and J is TRBJ2-5; D is uncertain. CDR1 KGHDR and CDR2 SFDVKD come from the germline V gene. The CDR3 totals 12 residues. Trimming removed 10 bases at V and 3 bases at J, with 11 bases between. Here the CDR3 DNA reads TGTGCCACTATTTACAGAAAAGAGACCCAGTACTTC. It encodes CATIYRKETQYF.

This clonotype was seen a handful of times. J is TRBJ2-1 and V is TRBV20-1; TRBD2 is a possible D gene (7 bases). V lost 7 bases and J 9 bases, leaving 13 bases between the germline ends. Germline CDR1 and CDR2: DFQATT and SNEGSKA (reference sequence). This CDR3 is 11 amino acids long. The CDR3 DNA sequence: TGCAGTGTGGGGGGGGCCGGTGAGCAGTTCTTC. This encodes CSVGGAGEQFF.

This clonotype occurred many times. This chain links TRBV10-3 with TRBJ2-3, with 7 bases fitting TRBD1. CDR3 length: 20 residues. Germline assignment: CDR1 ENHRY and CDR2 SYGVKD. The trim removed 0 bases at V and 2 bases at J, leaving 17 bases unmatched. CDR3 sequence: CAISESPSRRRQGLTDTQYF. The CDR3 DNA is TGTGCCATCAGTGAGTCGCCCTCTCGGCGGCGACAGGGCCTCACAGATACGCAGTATTTT.